The 30 T cell receptor beta chains listed next were all sequenced from one sample in a study of blood T cell repertoires in COVID-19. Sequencing was performed with immunoSEQ multiplex PCR; in TCRdb, only in-frame clones are kept and a portion is missing. The sample gives 140,000 to 150,000 clones, 70% to 90% of which show up once; about 2.8% is in the top ten. Sequencing was performed on peripheral blood. The receptors stem from a human donor with acute or convalescent COVID-19. The donor label of this sample is uncertain.

The chain has TRBV5-1 and TRBJ2-3; TRBD2 matches 7 bases. The germline CDR1 and CDR2 sequences are SGHRS and YFSETQ. Losses at the gene ends were 4 bases for V and 0 bases for J; bases not matched to a gene: 2. This CDR3 is 14 amino acids long. CDR3 coding DNA: TGCGCCAGCAGCCCCGGGGGGAGCACAGATACGCAGTATTTT. It translates to CASSPGGSTDTQYF.

V is TRBV7-2 and J is TRBJ1-1; D call uncertain. Germline values: CDR1 SGHTA, CDR2 FQGNSA. Trimming removed 4 bases at V and 7 bases at J, with 13 bases between. The CDR3 has 13 amino acids. CDR3 residues: CASSYIWEGEAFF. CDR3 nucleotide sequence: TGTGCCAGCAGCTACATTTGGGAGGGTGAAGCTTTCTTT.

The rearrangement links TRBV4-3 to TRBJ2-3; no firm D call. V shed 0 bases and J shed 3 bases, with 10 bases lying between them. CDR3 length: 15 amino acids. The germline V gene encodes CDR1 LGHNA and CDR2 YSLEER. The DNA for the CDR3 is TGCGCCAGCAGCCAAGACTCCATGAGGACAGATACGCAGTATTTT. This translates into CASSQDSMRTDTQYF.

The V gene is TRBV5-5, the J gene TRBJ1-1; D unclear. V was clipped by 5 bases and J by 2 bases, with 16 bases between them. The CDR3 loop spans 15 amino acids. Germline CDR1 and CDR2: SGHKS and YYEKEE (reference sequence). This CDR3 is CASRTTDQPNTEAFF. As DNA, the CDR3 is TGTGCCAGCAGAACCACAGACCAACCTAACACTGAAGCTTTCTTT.

V gene TRBV5-1 combines with J gene TRBJ2-1; D perhaps matches TRBD2 (7 bases). V was clipped by 1 base and J by 0 bases, with 11 bases between them. Germline CDR1 is SGHRS and CDR2 is YFSETQ. This CDR3 region has 16 residues. The DNA for the CDR3 is TGCGCCAGCAGCTTGAGGGGGGGGACCTCCTACAATGAGCAGTTCTTC. This sequence encodes CASSLRGGTSYNEQFF.

Concerning this clone: Mismatch with germline at one junction end may stem from a read error. The chain links TRBV27 to TRBJ2-2; 14 bases align to TRBD2. Germline V gene sequence: CDR1 MNHEY, CDR2 SMNVEV (reference sequence). The CDR3 has 18 amino acids. The CDR3 bases are TGTTCCAGCAGTTCCTATGGGACTAGCGGGAGCTACACCGGGGAGCTGTTTTTT. It specifies CSSSSYGTSGSYTGELFF.

In nucleotides, the CDR3 is TGTGCCAGCAGCTATCTTGACCCAGGGCGAGAAAAACTGTTTTTT. This translates into CASSYLDPGREKLFF. The chain uses TRBV7-9 and TRBJ1-4, with TRBD1 as a possible D gene (5 bases). This CDR3 contains 15 residues. Germline V gene data show CDR1 as SEHNR and CDR2 as FQNEAQ (reference sequence). The V and J ends lost 4 bases and 8 bases respectively, with 17 bases between them.

The chain employs TRBV11-2 and TRBJ2-3; tentatively, D is TRBD1 (6 bases). This CDR3 is 13 amino acids long. Per germline, CDR1 SGHAT and CDR2 FQNNGV. Trimming cost V 6 bases and J 5 bases, with 12 bases left between them. The CDR3 bases are TGTGCCAGCAGGTTTACAGGGCAAGATACGCAGTATTTT. Translating it yields CASRFTGQDTQYF.

V and J are TRBV4-2 and TRBJ2-7; 8 nucleotides line up with TRBD1. From germline, CDR1 is LGHNA and CDR2 YNFKEQ. V was pared by 4 bases and J by 1 base, with 9 bases of the junction left unmatched. CDR3 length: 16 amino acids. CDR3 protein: CASSRFQGANSYEQYV. The CDR3 DNA reads TGTGCCAGCAGCCGTTTCCAGGGGGCGAATTCCTACGAGCAGTACGTC.

This chain joins TRBV5-1 and TRBJ2-3; 10 bases are a match to TRBD2. This CDR3 region has 15 residues. The germline V gene has CDR1 SGHRS and CDR2 YFSETQ. V shed 3 bases, J shed 9 bases, and the junction held 10 bases outside the gene matches. CDR3 loop: CASSSAGGPQGTQYF. CDR3 sequence (DNA): TGCGCCAGCAGCTCAGCGGGGGGGCCCCAAGGAACGCAGTATTTT.

The chain combines TRBV7-3 with TRBJ2-3; D possibly corresponds to TRBD1 (5 bases). The CDR3 is 13 amino acids. Trimming took 2 bases from V and 4 from J, leaving 7 bases between them. Per the germline V gene, CDR1 is SGHTA and CDR2 is FQGTGA. CDR3 sequence: CASSLQGPDTQYF. CDR3 in DNA: TGTGCCAGCAGCTTACAGGGTCCAGATACGCAGTATTTT.

The CDR3 nucleotides are TGTGCCAGCAGCTTAGATCCCACGACAGGGAGAAACTATGGCTACACCTTC. This gives the protein CASSLDPTTGRNYGYTF. This chain connects TRBV7-2 to TRBJ1-2; 7 bases fit TRBD1. The germline gives CDR1 SGHTA, CDR2 FQGNSA. J was trimmed by 2 bases and V by 1 base; bases with no gene match: 10. The CDR3 sequence is 17 residues long.

The count of this clone is one. The V call is TRBV28, the J call TRBJ2-5; TRBD1 aligns across 7 bases. CDR3 length equals 16 residues. CDR1 and CDR2 (germline): MDHEN, SYDVKM. The V and J ends lost 5 bases and 1 base, in that order; junction bases with no gene match: 10. CDR3 coding DNA: TGTGCCAGCAGTCTTGCCGGGACAGCCGTCCAAGAGACCCAGTACTTC. Its protein product is CASSLAGTAVQETQYF.

This clone was found once. The chain combines TRBV5-5 with TRBJ1-5, with D unresolved. This CDR3 spans 15 amino acids. Germline V gene sequence: CDR1 SGHKS, CDR2 YYEKEE (reference sequence). V lost 1 base, J lost 1 base, and 9 bases lay in between. CDR3 loop: CASSLTPYSNQPQHF. DNA of the CDR3: TGTGCCAGCAGCTTGACACCATACAGCAATCAGCCCCAGCATTTT.

This clone was seen once. This chain connects TRBV3-1 (or the pseudogene TRBV3-2) to TRBJ2-3, with D perhaps TRBD1 (6 bases). Germline V CDR1 and CDR2: LGHDT, YNNKEL (reference sequence). Trimming removed 0 bases at V and 8 bases at J, with 24 bases between. This CDR3 region has 18 residues. CDR3 sequence: CASSQEDQGRGSRGTQYF. CDR3 coding DNA: TGTGCCAGCAGCCAAGAGGATCAGGGGAGAGGATCTAGGGGTACGCAGTATTTT.

V gene TRBV18 combines with J gene TRBJ2-3, with 8 bases matching TRBD2. V lost 3 bases and J lost 4; bases outside the gene matches: 15. The CDR3 runs to 18 residues. Germline CDR1 and CDR2: KGHSH and LQKENI. CDR3 sequence (DNA): TGTGCCAGCTCACCTGGCCTAGCGGGCCAGAACCGCGCAGATACGCAGTATTTT. Its translation is CASSPGLAGQNRADTQYF.

J is TRBJ2-5 and V is TRBV5-5; 12 nucleotides align to TRBD2. V lost 0 bases and J lost 4; bases outside the gene matches: 10. CDR1 and CDR2 (germline): SGHKS, YYEKEE (reference sequence). There are 18 residues in the CDR3. The CDR3: CASSLASSGGAARETQYF. As DNA, the CDR3 is TGTGCCAGCAGCTTGGCTTCTAGCGGGGGGGCGGCCAGAGAGACCCAGTACTTC.

CDR3 region: CASSQAGNQETQYF. The CDR3 nucleotides read TGTGCCAGCAGCCAAGCAGGGAACCAAGAGACCCAGTACTTC. This chain joins TRBV4-2 and TRBJ2-5; tentatively, D is TRBD1 (5 bases). The CDR3 totals 14 residues. Between the trimmed V and J ends, which lost 1 base and 0 bases, there was a span of 6 bases. Germline V lookup: CDR1 LGHNA, CDR2 YNFKEQ.

The V call is TRBV29-1, the J call TRBJ1-1; no reliable D call. V dropped 5 bases and J dropped 1 base, with 8 bases sitting between them. This CDR3 region has 12 residues. Germline CDR1 is SQVTM and CDR2 is ANQGSEA. The CDR3 spells CSVFRSNTEAFF. CDR3 DNA: TGCAGCGTTTTTCGGTCGAACACTGAAGCTTTCTTT.

The gene calls are TRBV27 and TRBJ1-2; 7 bases line up with TRBD1. CDR3 length equals 14 residues. Trimming removed 2 bases from V and 7 bases from J; junction bases left unmatched: 7. Germline-derived CDR1 and CDR2 are MNHEY and SMNVEV (reference sequence). Written as DNA, the CDR3 is TGTGCCAGCAGTTTAGGGGGGACAGCAACTGGCTACACCTTC. Protein sequence: CASSLGGTATGYTF.

The V gene is TRBV7-9, the J gene TRBJ2-2, with a tentative D call TRBD1 (6 bases). CDR3 length: 16 amino acids. Germline V CDR1 and CDR2: SEHNR, FQNEAQ (reference sequence). Deletions cut 5 bases from V and 3 bases from J, with 16 bases between. CDR3 region: CASSHTARTDTGELFF. The CDR3 region has the DNA TGTGCCAGCAGCCACACCGCGAGGACAGACACCGGGGAGCTGTTTTTT.

In this sample, this clone turned up a few times. This chain uses TRBV6-5 with TRBJ1-2; D possibly corresponds to TRBD1 (5 bases). Germline CDR1 is MNHEY and CDR2 is SVGAGI. V was clipped by 0 bases and J by 4 bases, with 12 bases between them. This CDR3 spans 15 amino acids. CDR3 in amino acids: CASSYSPQGGYGYTF. CDR3 sequence (DNA): TGTGCCAGCAGTTACTCTCCCCAGGGTGGCTATGGCTACACCTTC.

Note on this clone: The sample holds other DNA sequences that translate to the same CDR3. V is TRBV7-2 and J is TRBJ1-6; D is possibly TRBD1 (6 bases). The germline V gene has CDR1 SGHTA and CDR2 FQGNSA. Trimming took off 0 bases at V and 6 bases at J, with 6 bases between the two ends. The CDR3 extends over 14 amino acids. CDR3 residues: CASSLAGGNSPLHF. CDR3 nucleotide sequence: TGTGCCAGCAGCTTAGCAGGGGGTAATTCACCCCTCCACTTT. Based on the CDR3 plus reference TRBV7-2 and TRBJ1-6, the full variable domain is GAGVSQSPSNKVTEKGKDVELRCDPISGHTALYWYRQSLGQGLEFLIYFQGNSAPDKSGLPSDRFSAERTGGSVSTLTIQRTQQEDSAVYLCASSLAGGNSPLHFGNGTRLTVT.

Only a few counts were recorded for this clone. The genes are TRBV29-1 and TRBJ1-2, with 7 bases that match TRBD1. The CDR3 is 13 residues long. Germline V gene data show CDR1 as SQVTM and CDR2 as ANQGSEA. Germline trimming cut 3 bases from V and 4 bases from J; bases unmatched to any gene: 5. CDR3 residues: CSVDGDSSYGYTF. CDR3 DNA sequence: TGCAGCGTTGATGGGGACAGTTCCTATGGCTACACCTTC.

This clone was seen only a few times. The chain links TRBV10-3 to TRBJ2-5; TRBD1 aligns across 11 bases. Germline-derived CDR1 and CDR2 are ENHRY and SYGVKD. There are 14 residues in the CDR3. J was trimmed by 5 bases and V by 8 bases; bases with no gene match: 7. CDR3 DNA: TGTGCCATCCGGGAGGGACAGGGGGTCGAGACCCAGTACTTC. It is translated as CAIREGQGVETQYF.

This clone was picked up one time. The rearrangement links TRBV7-3 to TRBJ2-3, with 10 bases that match TRBD2. CDR3 size: 17 residues. Unmatched junction bases numbered 9, after V lost 4 bases and J lost 2 bases. Germline CDR1 SGHTA, CDR2 FQGTGA. CDR3 sequence (DNA): TGTGCCAGCAGCTCTCTCGGACTAGCGGCAACCACAGATACGCAGTATTTT. It translates to CASSSLGLAATTDTQYF.

The chain recombines TRBV9 with TRBJ1-2; D gene unclear. This CDR3 contains 15 residues. Trimming cost V 2 bases and J 4 bases, with 15 bases left between them. Germline CDR1 and CDR2: SGDLS and YYNGEE. The CDR3 DNA sequence: TGTGCCAGCAGCGTCTCGTCGACCCTAGCCTATGGCTACACCTTC. It is translated as CASSVSSTLAYGYTF.

The sample holds one count of this clone. The rearrangement joins TRBV7-3 to TRBJ2-1; TRBD2 might be the D (5 bases). V lost 1 base and J 8 bases, leaving 9 bases between the germline ends. The CDR3 loop spans 13 amino acids. Germline V CDR1 and CDR2: SGHTA, FQGTGA. The CDR3 DNA reads TGTGCCAGCAGCTTAAACACAGCGGATGAGCAGTTCTTC. This gives the protein CASSLNTADEQFF. The full variable domain, with the rest looked up from reference TRBV7-3 and TRBJ2-1, is GAGVSQTPSNKVTEKGKYVELRCDPISGHTALYWYRQSLGQGPEFLIYFQGTGAADDSGLPNDRFFAVRPEGSVSTLKIQRTERGDSAVYLCASSLNTADEQFFGPGTRLTVL.

In this sample, this clone turned up a few times. The rearrangement joins TRBV6-6 to TRBJ1-5; possibly TRBD1 for D (6 bases). CDR1 and CDR2 (germline): MNHNY, SVGAGI (reference sequence). This CDR3 spans 16 amino acids. Trimming cost V 11 bases and J 2 bases, with 22 bases left between them. CDR3 amino acids: CASRQVGDGGNQPQHF. The CDR3 nucleotides read TGTGCCTCCCGACAGGTAGGGGATGGGGGCAATCAGCCCCAGCATTTT.

The genes are TRBV4-2 and TRBJ2-5; 7 bases fit TRBD2. Germline CDR1 LGHNA, CDR2 YNFKEQ. This CDR3 has 17 residues. With V trimmed by 4 bases and J by 4 bases, 15 bases remained unmatched. As DNA, the CDR3 is TGTGCCAGCAGCCTTAAACTAAGCGGGGACGTGGTAGAGACCCAGTACTTC. Its translation is CASSLKLSGDVVETQYF.